The next 9 T cell receptor beta chains were all read from a single sample in a study of T cell repertoires in cytomegalovirus infection. These receptors have no identified antigens. From the reads, TCRdb called clonotypes with MiXCR, one entry per CDR3 protein. In the table there are 650,000 to 900,000 distinct CDR3 sequences, 25% to 30% of which are singletons. The source was cultured CD8+ T cells from PBMCs, collected from culture after CMV antigen stimulation. These TCRs come from a human donor in good health (CMV status not recorded). Some clones in this sample may be carry-over from other donors' samples.

The CDR3: CASSLMSVPSGETQYF. Here the CDR3 DNA reads TGTGCCAGCAGCTTAATGAGCGTCCCAAGTGGGGAGACCCAGTACTTC. This chain uses TRBV7-3 with TRBJ2-5; no firm D call. CDR3 length equals 16 residues. Germline V gene sequence: CDR1 SGHTA, CDR2 FQGTGA. V was shortened by 1 base and J by 5 bases, with 17 bases between the two germline ends.

The sample holds a few counts of this clonotype. The chain recombines TRBV4-1 with TRBJ2-3; D tentatively reads TRBD1 or TRBD2 (5 bases each). In germline, CDR1 is MGHRA, CDR2 YSYEKL. This CDR3 contains 17 residues. Trimming left V 0 bases short and J 0 bases short, with 13 bases between. The CDR3 loop reads CASSQERGRVSTDTQYF. The CDR3 DNA is TGCGCCAGCAGCCAAGAGAGGGGCAGGGTGAGCACAGATACGCAGTATTTT.

The chain carries TRBV3-1 and TRBJ2-5; 9 bases map to TRBD2. The germline CDR1 and CDR2 sequences are LGHDT and YNNKEL (reference sequence). The junction had 9 bases not matched to a gene; V was cut back by 0 bases and J by 7 bases. The CDR3 runs 16 residues. CDR3 region: CASSQDSGGNKATQYF. Here the CDR3 DNA reads TGTGCCAGCAGCCAAGATAGCGGGGGCAATAAAGCGACCCAGTACTTC.

This clonotype was seen repeatedly, ten times or more. The gene calls are TRBV7-6 and TRBJ2-5; D may correspond to TRBD1 or TRBD2 (5 bases each). CDR1 is SGHVS and CDR2 is FNYEAQ in the germline V gene. Between the trimmed V and J ends, which lost 2 bases and 5 bases, there was a span of 6 bases. This CDR3 has 12 amino acids. CDR3 residues: CASSLWGETQYF. The DNA for the CDR3 is TGTGCCAGCAGCTTATGGGGGGAGACCCAGTACTTC.

The chain uses TRBV4-3 and TRBJ1-2; D ambiguous. Germline V gene data show CDR1 as LGHNA and CDR2 as YSLEER. The CDR3 loop spans 14 amino acids. Trimming shortened V by 1 base and J by 8 bases, and 14 bases separated the two germline ends. The chain's CDR3 is CASSQVEGLGGYTF. In nucleotides, the CDR3 is TGCGCCAGCAGCCAAGTTGAGGGTCTGGGAGGCTACACCTTC.

This chain links TRBV19 with TRBJ1-1, with D maybe TRBD1 (5 bases). The CDR3 is 14 amino acids. Trimming left V 5 bases short and J 6 bases short, with 16 bases between. Germline lookup yields CDR1 LNHDA and CDR2 SQIVND (reference sequence). This chain's CDR3 is CASSGDGWKSEAFF. The CDR3 DNA reads as TGTGCCAGTAGTGGGGACGGGTGGAAATCTGAAGCTTTCTTT.

The gene calls are TRBV3-1 and TRBJ2-5; TRBD1 agrees at 10 bases. V lost 1 base and J lost 6; bases outside the gene matches: 5. The CDR3 is made up of 15 amino acids. Germline lookup yields CDR1 LGHDT and CDR2 YNNKEL (reference sequence). The CDR3: CASSQGTGGVKTQYF. The CDR3 nucleotides read TGTGCCAGCAGCCAAGGGACAGGGGGTGTTAAGACCCAGTACTTC.

The CDR3 here is CSASSGGAETQYF. CDR3 in DNA: TGCAGTGCTAGTTCGGGCGGGGCAGAGACCCAGTACTTC. V is TRBV20-1 and J is TRBJ2-5; possibly TRBD2 for D (6 bases). Germline V gives CDR1 DFQATT, CDR2 SNEGSKA (reference sequence). This CDR3 spans 13 amino acids. Trimming cost V 3 bases and J 4 bases, with 12 bases left between them.

This clonotype was seen a handful of times. The genes are TRBV10-3 and TRBJ2-1; 7 bases are a match to TRBD1. J lost 9 bases, V lost 3 bases, and 2 bases had no gene match. Germline CDR1 reads ENHRY; CDR2 reads SYGVKD. This CDR3 has 12 amino acids. Written as DNA, the CDR3 is TGTGCCATCAGTGAAAAGGGGGCTGAGCAGTTCTTC. The encoded protein is CAISEKGAEQFF.